Listed below are T cell receptor beta chains from one sample, sequenced in a study of blood T cell repertoires in COVID-19. The assay was immunoSEQ multiplex PCR, and TCRdb's table has in-frame clones only and misses some. The repertoire holds around 100,000 clones, with approximately 87% as singletons. Sequenced input: peripheral blood. The receptors come from a human donor in a cohort sampled during active or convalescent COVID-19. Each CDR3 is given with its conserved first and last residue. The order of the fields is J gene, V gene, D gene, clone size, CDR3 DNA, CDR3 protein. D genes are given only for firm matches. Not all rows give a size; the values are once, few, many and, for expanded clones, a class.

J: TRBJ2-5; V: TRBV29-1; D: -; size: -; DNA: TGCAGCGTTGGGCGTGGGCACATCCCGGAGACCCAGTACTTC; CDR3: CSVGRGHIPETQYF
J: TRBJ2-5; V: TRBV11-2; D: -; size: -; DNA: TGTGCCAGCAGCTACAGGGGGAGGGACCAAGAGACCCAGTACTTC; CDR3: CASSYRGRDQETQYF
J: TRBJ2-2; V: TRBV5-4; D: TRBD2; size: -; DNA: TGTGCCAGCAGCCCCGGACTAGCGGGGGAGCTGTTTTTT; CDR3: CASSPGLAGELFF
J: TRBJ2-2; V: TRBV11-2; D: -; size: -; DNA: TGTGCCAGCAGCTTAGGGTCGGGCACCGGGGAGCTGTTTTTT; CDR3: CASSLGSGTGELFF
J: TRBJ1-5; V: TRBV12-5; D: -; size: -; DNA: TGTGCTAGTGGTTTGGGACAGGCGACGAATCAGCCCCAGCATTTT; CDR3: CASGLGQATNQPQHF
J: TRBJ2-1; V: TRBV11-2; D: -; size: -; DNA: TGTGCCAGCAGCAACTTGGGGACACGATCCTACAATGAGCAGTTCTTC; CDR3: CASSNLGTRSYNEQFF
J: TRBJ2-2; V: TRBV27; D: TRBD2; size: -; DNA: TGTGCCAGCAGTCGACAAGGACTAGCGGGGGGCCCTAACACCGGGGAGCTGTTTTTT; CDR3: CASSRQGLAGGPNTGELFF
J: TRBJ1-1; V: TRBV6-6; D: -; size: -; DNA: TGTGCCTCAGCCCCGCGGGGTACTGAAGCTTTCTTT; CDR3: CASAPRGTEAFF
J: TRBJ1-6; V: TRBV28; D: TRBD1; size: -; DNA: TGTGCCAGCAGTCGGACAGGGATTGACTATAATTCACCCCTCCACTTT; CDR3: CASSRTGIDYNSPLHF
J: TRBJ2-2; V: TRBV19; D: TRBD2; size: -; DNA: TGTGCCAGTAGTGCGGGACTAGCGGTCACCGGGGAGCTGTTTTTT; CDR3: CASSAGLAVTGELFF
J: TRBJ2-5; V: TRBV4-2; D: -; size: -; DNA: TGTGCCAGCAGCCAAGAGGGCAGGGCGGAGTTGGCCCAGTACTTC; CDR3: CASSQEGRAELAQYF
J: TRBJ1-3; V: TRBV5-3; D: -; size: -; DNA: TGTGCCAGAAGGCTTATATTGAGCTCTGGAAACACCATATATTTT; CDR3: CARRLILSSGNTIYF
J: TRBJ2-1; V: TRBV9; D: TRBD1; size: once; DNA: TGTGCCAGCAGCATTCAGGGGGCGCACGGTGAGCAGTTCTTC; CDR3: CASSIQGAHGEQFF
J: TRBJ2-2; V: TRBV5-1; D: -; size: -; DNA: TGCGCCAGCAGTCGAAGAGACACCGGGGAGCTGTTTTTT; CDR3: CASSRRDTGELFF
J: TRBJ2-5; V: TRBV4-3; D: TRBD1; size: -; DNA: TGCGCCAGCAGCCAAACAGGGGCTGGGACCCAGTACTTC; CDR3: CASSQTGAGTQYF
J: TRBJ2-5; V: TRBV7-6; D: TRBD1; size: -; DNA: TGTGCCAGCAGCTTAGCCCCGGTCTCAGGGGGAGAGACCCAGTACTTC; CDR3: CASSLAPVSGGETQYF
J: TRBJ2-3; V: TRBV6-6; D: TRBD1; size: -; DNA: TGTGCCAGCAGTACTGGGACAGGGGGCACAGATACGCAGTATTTT; CDR3: CASSTGTGGTDTQYF
J: TRBJ1-2; V: TRBV5-1; D: TRBD1; size: -; DNA: TGCGCCAGCAGCTGGGACAGCTATGGCTACACCTTC; CDR3: CASSWDSYGYTF
J: TRBJ2-1; V: TRBV28; D: -; size: few; DNA: TGTGCCAGCAGTTCCGGGGTCCATGAGCAGTTCTTC; CDR3: CASSSGVHEQFF
J: TRBJ2-1; V: TRBV27; D: -; size: -; DNA: TGTGCCATCTCCCCCTCCCCCCACAGGGGGGGCTACAATGAGCAGTTCTTC; CDR3: CAISPSPHRGGYNEQFF
J: TRBJ2-5; V: TRBV5-6; D: TRBD1; size: -; DNA: TGTGCCAGCAGCTTGTTTCGCCAGGGGGCGTACCAAGAGACCCAGTACTTC; CDR3: CASSLFRQGAYQETQYF
J: TRBJ1-6; V: TRBV9; D: -; size: -; DNA: TGTGCCAGCAGCCCAGACATATCAGGGAGGGGTTCACCCCTCCACTTT; CDR3: CASSPDISGRGSPLHF
J: TRBJ2-7; V: TRBV28; D: TRBD2; size: -; DNA: TGTGCCAGCAGCAGCCGGACTAGCGGGGCCTACGAGCAGTACTTC; CDR3: CASSSRTSGAYEQYF
J: TRBJ1-3; V: TRBV4-2; D: TRBD1; size: -; DNA: TGTGCCAGCAGCCAAGACAGGGGGCGAGGAAACACCATATATTTT; CDR3: CASSQDRGRGNTIYF
J: TRBJ2-2; V: TRBV9; D: TRBD2; size: -; DNA: TGTGCCAGCAGCGTTATTAGCGGGCTGAACACCGGGGAGCTGTTTTTT; CDR3: CASSVISGLNTGELFF
J: TRBJ1-2; V: TRBV11-2; D: -; size: -; DNA: TGTGCCAGCAGCTTAGGGGGGGGCGGCAACTATGGCTACACCTTC; CDR3: CASSLGGGGNYGYTF
J: TRBJ2-5; V: TRBV14; D: -; size: -; DNA: TGTGCCAGCAGCCAAGATCGCGGGACAGTTCAAGAGACCCAGTACTTC; CDR3: CASSQDRGTVQETQYF
J: TRBJ1-2; V: TRBV6-5; D: TRBD1; size: once; DNA: TGTGCCAGCAAGGACAGGGCAGAGGGCTACACCTTC; CDR3: CASKDRAEGYTF
J: TRBJ2-1; V: TRBV10-2; D: TRBD2; size: -; DNA: TGCGCCAGTAACCGGGGGGACTACAATGAGCAGTTCTTC; CDR3: CASNRGDYNEQFF
J: TRBJ1-1; V: TRBV15; D: -; size: -; DNA: TGTGCCACCAGCAGAGATATAGACATTAGAGCTCAAGCTTTCTTT; CDR3: CATSRDIDIRAQAFF
J: TRBJ2-7; V: TRBV5-6; D: -; size: -; DNA: TGTGCCAGCAGCTACCGGGACCGATTAGCGGAGGGGTACTTC; CDR3: CASSYRDRLAEGYF
J: TRBJ2-1; V: TRBV7-9; D: TRBD2; size: -; DNA: TGTGCCAGCAGCTTACTAACTAGCGGGGGGACAAACAATGAGCAGTTCTTC; CDR3: CASSLLTSGGTNNEQFF
J: TRBJ2-7; V: TRBV25-1; D: TRBD1; size: -; DNA: TGTGCCAGCAGACCGGGACAGGGTCGTTTGGTGCTCGAGCAGTACTTC; CDR3: CASRPGQGRLVLEQYF
J: TRBJ1-2; V: TRBV30; D: -; size: -; DNA: TGTGCCTGGCTAACAGGTTTCTATGGCTACACCTTC; CDR3: CAWLTGFYGYTF
J: TRBJ1-2; V: TRBV10-3; D: -; size: few; DNA: TGTGCCATCAGTGAGTCGACTCGCAGGGGCGACGGCTACACCTTC; CDR3: CAISESTRRGDGYTF
J: TRBJ1-2; V: TRBV6-6; D: TRBD1; size: once; DNA: TGTGCCAGCAGTATCACAGGGGGCGACGGCTATGGCTACACCTTC; CDR3: CASSITGGDGYGYTF
J: TRBJ2-1; V: TRBV19; D: TRBD1; size: once; DNA: TGTGCCAGTATCAAGGACAGGGGTGGTGAGCAGTTCTTC; CDR3: CASIKDRGGEQFF
J: TRBJ2-3; V: TRBV24-1; D: TRBD2; size: -; DNA: TGTGCCACCAGTGACCCTCCTTTGGGCGGGGGATACACAGATACGCAGTATTTT; CDR3: CATSDPPLGGGYTDTQYF
J: TRBJ2-1; V: TRBV12-3/TRBV12-4; D: -; size: -; DNA: TGTGCCAGCACCAACTCGAATAACAATGAGCAGTTCTTC; CDR3: CASTNSNNNEQFF
J: TRBJ1-1; V: TRBV29-1; D: -; size: -; DNA: TGCAGCGTTGATCAGTATGGTGGAGCAGGGATTACCTCTGAAGCTTTCTTT; CDR3: CSVDQYGGAGITSEAFF
J: TRBJ1-6; V: TRBV3-1/TRBV3-2; D: -; size: -; DNA: TGTGCCAGCAGCCCGCAGGGTTTTTCTTTACGTTCACCCCTCCACTTT; CDR3: CASSPQGFSLRSPLHF
J: TRBJ1-2; V: TRBV5-1; D: TRBD1; size: -; DNA: TGCGCCAGCAGCTCGGACAGGCTAACTAACTATGGCTACACCTTC; CDR3: CASSSDRLTNYGYTF
J: TRBJ2-3; V: TRBV2; D: -; size: -; DNA: TGTGCCAGCAAACAGGGAGAAGATACGCAGTATTTT; CDR3: CASKQGEDTQYF
J: TRBJ1-2; V: TRBV7-2; D: TRBD1; size: -; DNA: TGTGCCAGCAGCTTACTTACAGGGGACCACTATGGCTACACCTTC; CDR3: CASSLLTGDHYGYTF
J: TRBJ2-1; V: TRBV11-3; D: TRBD1; size: -; DNA: TGTGCCAGCAGCTCACCCGGGACAGGGGTCAATGAGCAGTTCTTC; CDR3: CASSSPGTGVNEQFF
J: TRBJ1-4; V: TRBV2; D: -; size: -; DNA: TGTGCCAGCAGTGGGGGAGGGGAAAAACTGTTTTTT; CDR3: CASSGGGEKLFF
J: TRBJ1-5; V: TRBV24-1; D: -; size: -; DNA: TGTGCCACCAGACGGGGGGACAATCAGCCCCAGCATTTT; CDR3: CATRRGDNQPQHF
J: TRBJ2-3; V: TRBV6-1; D: TRBD2; size: -; DNA: TGTGCCAGCACGCGGCGGGGGGGCGGTGATACGCAGTATTTT; CDR3: CASTRRGGGDTQYF
J: TRBJ1-6; V: TRBV6-4; D: TRBD1; size: -; DNA: TGTGCCAGCAGTGAACAGGGGTGGAATTCACCCCTCCACTTT; CDR3: CASSEQGWNSPLHF
J: TRBJ1-2; V: TRBV5-4; D: TRBD1; size: -; DNA: TGTGCCAGCAGCCAAGGACAGGCAGATGGCTACACCTTC; CDR3: CASSQGQADGYTF
J: TRBJ1-6; V: TRBV5-1; D: -; size: -; DNA: TGCGCCAGCAGCTTGGATGGGGCCGATAATTCACCCCTCCACTTT; CDR3: CASSLDGADNSPLHF
J: TRBJ2-7; V: TRBV11-3; D: -; size: -; DNA: TGTGCCAGCAGCCTGGGACACGCCTACGAGCAGTACTTC; CDR3: CASSLGHAYEQYF
J: TRBJ2-2; V: TRBV7-8; D: TRBD1; size: few; DNA: TGTGCCAGCAGCTTAGCAGAACAGGGGGGTACCGGGGAGCTGTTTTTT; CDR3: CASSLAEQGGTGELFF